This T cell receptor (beta chain) stems from a study of cytomegalovirus exposure and HLA in healthy donors. Across the study: Samples from HLA-typed donors yielded approximately 88 million unique TCRs in an early data release. The study, taken as a whole, reports: A prior analysis recorded that most TCR beta V segments were productive about 87% or about 30% of the time. HLA alleles showed associations with 15,000 to 20,000 TCR beta sequences in a later analysis, at a 0.05 false discovery rate. A later analysis showed that HLA-associated TCR beta chains had undergone more clonal expansion than equally common others.

The CDR3 totals 14 residues. Per the germline V gene, CDR1 is MGHRA and CDR2 is YSYEKL. Trimming removed 2 bases from V and 4 bases from J, with 11 bases in between. In this sample, this clone turned up many times. Its antigen is unidentified. A multiplex PCR was run with 60 Vbeta primers and 13 Jbeta primers. Profiled with immunoSEQ multiplex PCR; TCRdb holds only in-frame clones, not every one. The sample contains approximately 100,000 clones, roughly 79% of which appear only once. Sequencing used PBMCs. This chain links TRBV4-1 with TRBJ1-1; D not certain. This TCR was sampled from a woman aged 40 to 55 in good health and CMV-seronegative. The CDR3 DNA reads TGCGCCAGCAGCCAACTAGACCAGACCACTGAAGCTTTCTTT. It specifies CASSQLDQTTEAFF.